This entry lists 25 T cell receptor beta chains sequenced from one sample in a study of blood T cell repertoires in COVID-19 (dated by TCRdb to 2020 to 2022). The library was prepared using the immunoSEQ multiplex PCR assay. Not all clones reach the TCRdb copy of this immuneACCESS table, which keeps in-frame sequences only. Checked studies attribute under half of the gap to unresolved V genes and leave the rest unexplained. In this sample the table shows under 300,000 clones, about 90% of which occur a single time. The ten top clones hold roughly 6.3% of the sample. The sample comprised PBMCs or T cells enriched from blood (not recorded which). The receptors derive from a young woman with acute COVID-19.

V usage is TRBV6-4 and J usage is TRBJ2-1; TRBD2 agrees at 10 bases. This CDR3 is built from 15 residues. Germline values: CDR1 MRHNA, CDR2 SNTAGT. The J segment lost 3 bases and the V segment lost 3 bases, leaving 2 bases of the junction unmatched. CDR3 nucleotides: TGTGCCAGCAGTGAAAAGCGGGAGGGCTACAATGAGCAGTTCTTC. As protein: CASSEKREGYNEQFF.

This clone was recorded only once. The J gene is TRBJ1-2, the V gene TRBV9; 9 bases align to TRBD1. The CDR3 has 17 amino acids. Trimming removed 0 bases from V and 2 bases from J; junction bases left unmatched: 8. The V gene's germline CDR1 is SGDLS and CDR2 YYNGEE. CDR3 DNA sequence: TGTGCCAGCAGCGTAGAGGACAGGGGACCACTCAACTATGGCTACACCTTC. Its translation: CASSVEDRGPLNYGYTF.

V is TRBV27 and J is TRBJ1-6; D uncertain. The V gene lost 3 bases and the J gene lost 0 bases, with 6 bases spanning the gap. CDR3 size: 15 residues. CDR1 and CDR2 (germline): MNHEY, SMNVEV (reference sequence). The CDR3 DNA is TGTGCCAGCAGTTTCCGGGGCTCCTATAATTCACCCCTCCACTTT. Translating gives CASSFRGSYNSPLHF.

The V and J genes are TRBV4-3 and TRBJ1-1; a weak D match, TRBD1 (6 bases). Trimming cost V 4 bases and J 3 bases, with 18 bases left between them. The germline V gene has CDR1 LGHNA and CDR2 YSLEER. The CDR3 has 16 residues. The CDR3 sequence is CASSPQQWGRDTEAFF. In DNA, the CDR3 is TGCGCCAGCAGCCCACAACAGTGGGGGCGCGACACTGAAGCTTTCTTT.

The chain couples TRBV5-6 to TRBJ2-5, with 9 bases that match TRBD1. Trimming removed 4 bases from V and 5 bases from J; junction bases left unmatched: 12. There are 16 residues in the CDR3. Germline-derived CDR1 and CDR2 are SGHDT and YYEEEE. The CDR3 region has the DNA TGTGCCAGCAGCGGACGGGACAGGGCTTTTTGGGAGACCCAGTACTTC. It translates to CASSGRDRAFWETQYF. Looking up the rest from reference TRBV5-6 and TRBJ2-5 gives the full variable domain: DAGVTQSPTHLIKTRGQQVTLRCSPKSGHDTVSWYQQALGQGPQFIFQYYEEEERQRGNFPDRFSGHQFPNYSSELNVNALLLGDSALYLCASSGRDRAFWETQYFGPGTRLLVL.

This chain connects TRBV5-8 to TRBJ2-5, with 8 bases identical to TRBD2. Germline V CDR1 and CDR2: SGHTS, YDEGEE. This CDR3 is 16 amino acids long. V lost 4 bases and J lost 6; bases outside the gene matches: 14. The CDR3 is CASSPGLAADLKTQYF. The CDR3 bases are TGTGCCAGCAGCCCCGGACTAGCCGCCGACCTAAAGACCCAGTACTTC. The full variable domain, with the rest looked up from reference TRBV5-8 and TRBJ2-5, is EAGVTQSPTHLIKTRGQQATLRCSPISGHTSVYWYQQALGLGLQFLLWYDEGEERNRGNFPPRFSGRQFPNYSSELNVNALELEDSALYLCASSPGLAADLKTQYFGPGTRLLVL.

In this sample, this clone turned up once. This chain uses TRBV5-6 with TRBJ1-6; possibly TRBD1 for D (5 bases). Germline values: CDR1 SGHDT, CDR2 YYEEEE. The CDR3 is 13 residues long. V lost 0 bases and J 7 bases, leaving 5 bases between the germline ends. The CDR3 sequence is CASSLAGNSPLHF. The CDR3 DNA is TGTGCCAGCAGCTTGGCAGGGAATTCACCCCTCCACTTT.

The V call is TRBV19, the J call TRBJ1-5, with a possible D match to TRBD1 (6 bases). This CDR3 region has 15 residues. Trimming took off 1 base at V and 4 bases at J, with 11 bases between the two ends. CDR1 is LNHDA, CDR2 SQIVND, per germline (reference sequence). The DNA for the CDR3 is TGTGCCAGTAGTATAGGCCCAGGGGTAAATCAGCCCCAGCATTTT. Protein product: CASSIGPGVNQPQHF.

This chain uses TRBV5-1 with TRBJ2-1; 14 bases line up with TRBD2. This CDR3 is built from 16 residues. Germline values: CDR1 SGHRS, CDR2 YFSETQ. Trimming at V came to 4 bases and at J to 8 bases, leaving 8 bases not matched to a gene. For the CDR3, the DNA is TGCGCCAGCAGCCTCGCCGGGACTAGCGGGAGCTATGAGCAGTTCTTC. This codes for CASSLAGTSGSYEQFF.

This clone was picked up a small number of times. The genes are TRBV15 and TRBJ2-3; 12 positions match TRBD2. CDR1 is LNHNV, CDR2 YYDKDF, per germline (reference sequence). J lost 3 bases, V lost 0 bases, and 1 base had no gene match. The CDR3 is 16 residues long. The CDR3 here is CATSRDTSGGTDTQYF. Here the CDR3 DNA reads TGTGCCACCAGCAGAGATACTAGCGGGGGGACAGATACGCAGTATTTT.

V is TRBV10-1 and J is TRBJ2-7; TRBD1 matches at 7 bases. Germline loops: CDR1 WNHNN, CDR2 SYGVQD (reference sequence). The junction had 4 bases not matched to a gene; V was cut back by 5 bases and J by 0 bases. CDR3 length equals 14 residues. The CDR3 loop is CASSPNRGSYEQYF. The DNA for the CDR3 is TGCGCCAGCAGTCCCAACAGGGGCTCCTACGAGCAGTACTTC.

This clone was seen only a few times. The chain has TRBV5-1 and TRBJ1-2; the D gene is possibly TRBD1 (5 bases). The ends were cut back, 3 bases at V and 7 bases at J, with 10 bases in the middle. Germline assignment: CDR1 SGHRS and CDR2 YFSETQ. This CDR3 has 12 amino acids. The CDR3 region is CASSSAGFGYTF. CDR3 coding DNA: TGCGCCAGCAGCTCAGCAGGGTTTGGCTACACCTTC.

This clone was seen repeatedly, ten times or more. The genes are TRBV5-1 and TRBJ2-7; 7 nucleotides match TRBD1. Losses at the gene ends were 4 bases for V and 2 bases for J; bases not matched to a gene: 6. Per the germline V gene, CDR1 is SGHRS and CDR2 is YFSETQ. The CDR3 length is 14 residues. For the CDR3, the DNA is TGCGCCAGCAGCGGGGACAGCCTGGCCTACGAGCAGTACTTC. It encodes CASSGDSLAYEQYF.

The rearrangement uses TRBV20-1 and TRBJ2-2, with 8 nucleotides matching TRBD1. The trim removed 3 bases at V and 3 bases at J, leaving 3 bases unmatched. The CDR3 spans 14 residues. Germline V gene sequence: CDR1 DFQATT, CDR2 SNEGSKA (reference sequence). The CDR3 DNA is TGCAGTGCTAGTCGGGACAGGTACACCGGGGAGCTGTTTTTT. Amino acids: CSASRDRYTGELFF.

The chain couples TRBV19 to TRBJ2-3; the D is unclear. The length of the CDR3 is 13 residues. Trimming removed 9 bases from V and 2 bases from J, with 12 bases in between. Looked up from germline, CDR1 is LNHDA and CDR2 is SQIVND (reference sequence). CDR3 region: CASRHSFTDTQYF. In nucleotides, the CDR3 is TGTGCCAGCAGACACAGCTTCACAGATACGCAGTATTTT.

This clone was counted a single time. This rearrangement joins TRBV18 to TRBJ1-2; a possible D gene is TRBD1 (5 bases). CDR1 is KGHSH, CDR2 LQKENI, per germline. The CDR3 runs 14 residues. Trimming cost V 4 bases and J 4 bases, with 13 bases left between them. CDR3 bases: TGTGCCAGCTCACAGGAGCAGGGCGGCTATGGCTACACCTTC. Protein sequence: CASSQEQGGYGYTF.

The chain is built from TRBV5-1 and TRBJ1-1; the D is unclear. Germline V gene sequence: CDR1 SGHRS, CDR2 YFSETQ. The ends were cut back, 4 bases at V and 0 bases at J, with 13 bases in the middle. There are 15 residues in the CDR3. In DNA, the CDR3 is TGCGCCAGCAGCCTGTTGGCTGGCATGAACACTGAAGCTTTCTTT. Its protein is CASSLLAGMNTEAFF.

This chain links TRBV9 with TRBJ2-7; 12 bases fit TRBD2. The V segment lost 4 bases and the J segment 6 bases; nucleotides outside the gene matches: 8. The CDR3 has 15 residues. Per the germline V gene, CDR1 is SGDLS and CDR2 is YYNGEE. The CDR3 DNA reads TGTGCCAGCAGCCCCATGACTAGCGGGGGTCTCGAGCAGTACTTC. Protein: CASSPMTSGGLEQYF.

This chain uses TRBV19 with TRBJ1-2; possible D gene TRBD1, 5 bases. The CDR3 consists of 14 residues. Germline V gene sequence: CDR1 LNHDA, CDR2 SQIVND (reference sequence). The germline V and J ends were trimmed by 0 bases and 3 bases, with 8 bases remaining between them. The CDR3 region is CASSIDPRDYGYTF. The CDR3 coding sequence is TGTGCCAGTAGTATAGATCCCAGGGACTATGGCTACACCTTC.

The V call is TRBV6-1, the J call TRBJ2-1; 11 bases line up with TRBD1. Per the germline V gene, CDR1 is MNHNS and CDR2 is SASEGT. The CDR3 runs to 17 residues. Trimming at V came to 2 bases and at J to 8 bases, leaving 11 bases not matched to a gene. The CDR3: CASSELIGTGGKDEQFF. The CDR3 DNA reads TGTGCCAGCAGTGAACTAATCGGGACAGGGGGTAAGGATGAGCAGTTCTTC.

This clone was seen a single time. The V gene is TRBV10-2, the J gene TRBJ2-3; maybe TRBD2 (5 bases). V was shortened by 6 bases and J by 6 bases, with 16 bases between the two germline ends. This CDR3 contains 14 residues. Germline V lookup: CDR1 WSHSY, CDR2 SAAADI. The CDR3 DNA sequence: TGCGCCAGCAGCAACAGCGGACTCCAGGATACGCAGTATTTT. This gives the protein CASSNSGLQDTQYF.

This chain's CDR3 is CASSVGLTPEAFF. The CDR3 nucleotides are TGTGCCAGCAGCGTGGGCCTGACTCCAGAAGCTTTCTTT. This chain connects TRBV5-5 to TRBJ1-1, with D unresolved. The V and J ends lost 4 bases and 8 bases respectively, with 15 bases between them. Germline values: CDR1 SGHKS, CDR2 YYEKEE (reference sequence). This CDR3 is 13 amino acids long. The variable domain in full, completed from reference TRBV5-5 and TRBJ1-1, reads DAGVTQSPTHLIKTRGQQVTLRCSPISGHKSVSWYQQVLGQGPQFIFQYYEKEERGRGNFPDRFSARQFPNYSSELNVNALLLGDSALYLCASSVGLTPEAFFGQGTRLTVV.

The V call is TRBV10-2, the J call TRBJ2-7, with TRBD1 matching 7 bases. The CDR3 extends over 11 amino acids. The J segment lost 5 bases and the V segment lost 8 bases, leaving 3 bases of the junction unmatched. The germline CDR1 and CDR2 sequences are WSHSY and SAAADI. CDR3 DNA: TGCGCCAGCGGGACAGCCGACGAGCAGTACTTC. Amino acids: CASGTADEQYF.

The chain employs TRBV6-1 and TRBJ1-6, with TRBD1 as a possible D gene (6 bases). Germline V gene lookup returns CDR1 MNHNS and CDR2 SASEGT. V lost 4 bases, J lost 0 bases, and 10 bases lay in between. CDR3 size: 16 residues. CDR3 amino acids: CASSGGQSSYNSPLHF. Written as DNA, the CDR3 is TGTGCCAGCAGTGGAGGACAGAGCTCCTATAATTCACCCCTCCACTTT.

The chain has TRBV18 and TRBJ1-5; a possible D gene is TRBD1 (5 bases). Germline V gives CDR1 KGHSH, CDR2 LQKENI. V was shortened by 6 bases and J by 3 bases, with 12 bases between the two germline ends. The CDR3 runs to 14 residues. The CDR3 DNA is TGTGCCAGCTCGCCCGACAGCTTCAATCAGCCCCAGCATTTT. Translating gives CASSPDSFNQPQHF.